These T cell receptor beta chains were read from a single sample in a study of radiotherapy plus CTLA-4 blockade in lung cancer. Only in-frame clones appear in the TCRdb table, and some are missing; sequencing was by immunoSEQ multiplex PCR. The profile covers approximately 47,000 clones, with 82% appearing a single time and 2.5% to 3.5% taken by the ten largest. Specimen: peripheral blood, collected from a patient treated with radiotherapy plus ipilimumab. The receptors originated from a human donor with non-small cell lung cancer who had stable disease on radiotherapy plus ipilimumab. CDR3s include the opening cysteine and the closing phenylalanine or tryptophan. D genes are given only for firm matches. A clone size is listed for some rows: how often the clone was seen (once, few, many), or a class if it is expanded.

NA	TRBV18	12	NA	TRBJ2-5	TGTGCCAGCTCACCTACTAAAGAGACCCAGTACTTC	CASSPTKETQYF
TRBD1	TRBV19	16	NA	TRBJ2-7	TGTGCCAGTAGTGCTCAGAGGGGGCCTGGGTCCTACGAGCAGTACTTC	CASSAQRGPGSYEQYF
NA	TRBV7-3	15	NA	TRBJ2-1	TGTGCCAGCAGCTTAGTCGAGACAGGACGCGGCGAGCAGTTCTTC	CASSLVETGRGEQFF
NA	TRBV9	15	NA	TRBJ2-1	TGTGCCAGCAGCGTAGGAAGCAACCAGGGAAATGAGCAGTTCTTC	CASSVGSNQGNEQFF
NA	TRBV28	16	NA	TRBJ2-4	TGTGCCAGCAGTACGACGGGGATAATAGCCAAAAACATTCAGTACTTC	CASSTTGIIAKNIQYF
TRBD2	TRBV5-1	17	NA	TRBJ2-5	TGCGCCAGCAGCCCCGGGACTAGTATCGCGATGCAAGAGACCCAGTACTTC	CASSPGTSIAMQETQYF
NA	TRBV4-2	15	NA	TRBJ1-2	TGTGCCAGCAGCCCCTTTGGGGGCCTCTTCCCTGGCTACACCTTC	CASSPFGGLFPGYTF
NA	TRBV18	13	once	TRBJ1-1	TGTGCCAGCTCCACTCAACCGAACACTGAAGCTTTCTTT	CASSTQPNTEAFF
TRBD2	TRBV9	14	few	TRBJ2-1	TGTGCCAGCAGTAAGACGGGGGGGGACAATGAGCAGTTCTTC	CASSKTGGDNEQFF
NA	TRBV7-3	14	NA	TRBJ2-2	TGTGCCAGCAGAAGGGGGGGGAACACCGGGGAGCTGTTTTTT	CASRRGGNTGELFF
NA	TRBV11-2	15	NA	TRBJ2-5	TGTGCCAGCAGCTTAACGGGAAAGAACCAAGAGACCCAGTACTTC	CASSLTGKNQETQYF
NA	TRBV7-8	14	NA	TRBJ2-2	TGTGCCAGCAGCATACCGGGAGCCGGGAGGGAGCTGTTTTTT	CASSIPGAGRELFF
NA	TRBV9	13	NA	TRBJ2-1	TGTGCCAGCAGCGTGCGGACCTACAATGAGCAGTTCTTC	CASSVRTYNEQFF
TRBD1	TRBV4-3	17	NA	TRBJ2-6	TGCGCCAGCAGCCAAGCACAGGGGGCGGCTGGGGCCAACGTCCTGACTTTC	CASSQAQGAAGANVLTF
TRBD2	TRBV19	16	NA	TRBJ2-1	TGTGCCAGTAGTTTCCGGCGGGAGAGGGGCCCGAATGAGCAGTTCTTC	CASSFRRERGPNEQFF
TRBD2	TRBV9	15	NA	TRBJ2-1	TGTGCCAGCAGCAGGGGACTAGCGGGGGACAATGAGCAGTTCTTC	CASSRGLAGDNEQFF
NA	TRBV5-6	13	NA	TRBJ2-7	TGTGCCAGCAGTCCGGGACAAACCTACGAGCAGTACTTC	CASSPGQTYEQYF
NA	TRBV5-1	15	NA	TRBJ2-3	TGCGCCAGCAGTCGAGAGACAGGTAGCACAGATACGCAGTATTTT	CASSRETGSTDTQYF
TRBD1	TRBV10-3	15	NA	TRBJ1-5	TGTGCCATCAGCCAGGACAGGGTGGCCAATCAGCCCCAGCATTTT	CAISQDRVANQPQHF
NA	TRBV4-2	13	NA	TRBJ2-3	TGTGCCAGCAGCCAAGACGGTACAGATACGCAGTATTTT	CASSQDGTDTQYF
TRBD1	TRBV9	14	NA	TRBJ1-2	TGTGCCAGCAGCGTAGAACAGGGGGGCTATGGCTACACCTTC	CASSVEQGGYGYTF
TRBD1	TRBV7-2	16	NA	TRBJ1-4	TGTGCCAGCAGCTCACCCGACAGGGCTGGTAATGAAAAACTGTTTTTT	CASSSPDRAGNEKLFF
TRBD1	TRBV27	16	NA	TRBJ1-2	TGTGCCAGCAGTTTATCGCGTGACAGGGGGCTCTATGGCTACACCTTC	CASSLSRDRGLYGYTF
TRBD2	TRBV11-2	16	NA	TRBJ2-1	TGTGCCAGCAGTCCAACTAGCGGGAGTTCTTGGAATGAGCAGTTCTTC	CASSPTSGSSWNEQFF
TRBD1	TRBV18	18	once	TRBJ2-2	TGTGCCAGCTCACTCACTCCGCCAGGACAGGGGACCACCGGGGAGCTGTTTTTT	CASSLTPPGQGTTGELFF
NA	TRBV4-1	15	once	TRBJ2-3	TGCGCCAGCAGCTTTCAGTTCGCCCCCACAGATACGCAGTATTTT	CASSFQFAPTDTQYF
TRBD2	TRBV19	16	NA	TRBJ2-2	TGTGCCAGTAGTATGGGTCTAGCGGGAGCCCCTGGGGAGCTGTTTTTT	CASSMGLAGAPGELFF
TRBD2	TRBV2	16	few	TRBJ2-7	TGTGCCAGCAGTGAAAGTCCGGGACTAGCGAAGGTCGAGCAGTACTTC	CASSESPGLAKVEQYF
TRBD2	TRBV4-2	18	NA	TRBJ2-7	TGTGCCAGCAGCCTCGGACTAGCGGGAGTCATGATTCCCCACGAGCAGTACTTC	CASSLGLAGVMIPHEQYF
TRBD1	TRBV19	15	NA	TRBJ1-5	TGTGCCAGTAGTATCCGACAGGGAACCAATCAGCCCCAGCATTTT	CASSIRQGTNQPQHF
TRBD1	TRBV5-6	16	NA	TRBJ2-2	TGTGCCAGCAGCTTGGGGTCAGGGGGCGCCACCGGGGAGCTGTTTTTT	CASSLGSGGATGELFF
TRBD1	TRBV7-3	15	NA	TRBJ2-5	TGTGCCAGCAGCCTGGGGACAGGGAGTCCAGAGACCCAGTACTTC	CASSLGTGSPETQYF
TRBD2	TRBV19	19	NA	TRBJ2-1	TGTGCCAGTAGTCGAGTGAGCGGGAGGGGCGAGGGCCCCTACAATGAGCAGTTCTTC	CASSRVSGRGEGPYNEQFF
NA	TRBV30	16	NA	TRBJ1-5	TGTGCCTGGAGTGTGATTAGTCAATTAGGCAATCAGCCCCAGCATTTT	CAWSVISQLGNQPQHF
TRBD2	TRBV7-3	17	NA	TRBJ2-3	TGTGCCAGCAGCTCAGAAGGTAGCGGGAGAGGGACAGATACGCAGTATTTT	CASSSEGSGRGTDTQYF
TRBD2	TRBV4-2	17	once	TRBJ2-1	TGTGCCAGCAGCCAAGAACTAGCGGCTAGCTCCTACAATGAGCAGTTCTTC	CASSQELAASSYNEQFF
NA	TRBV11-2	13	NA	TRBJ1-1	TGTGCCAGCAGCTTCGGGTTGAACACTGAAGCTTTCTTT	CASSFGLNTEAFF
NA	TRBV28	14	few	TRBJ1-5	TGTGCCAGCAGTAAAGGACTTAGCAATCAGCCCCAGCATTTT	CASSKGLSNQPQHF
NA	TRBV19	17	NA	TRBJ1-4	TGTGCCAGTAGTGCCCTCGGTAACCTGGCAACTAATGAAAAACTGTTTTTT	CASSALGNLATNEKLFF
TRBD1	TRBV5-1	15	NA	TRBJ1-4	TGCGCCAGCAGCTTGGTGGGGACAGGGGATGAAAAACTGTTTTTT	CASSLVGTGDEKLFF
NA	TRBV7-6	15	NA	TRBJ2-1	TGTGCCAGCAGCCTTGATAGCGGAACATACAATGAGCAGTTCTTC	CASSLDSGTYNEQFF
TRBD1	TRBV7-2	15	NA	TRBJ1-2	TGTGCCAGCAGCCCGCACCAACAGGGGGCGCAAGGCTACACCTTC	CASSPHQQGAQGYTF
NA	TRBV25-1	13	NA	TRBJ1-2	TGTGCCAGCAGCCACTCGGACAGCTATGGCTACACCTTC	CASSHSDSYGYTF
TRBD1	TRBV6-1	13	NA	TRBJ2-7	TGTGCCAGCAGTGGCCGGGACAGGGGCGAGCAGTACTTC	CASSGRDRGEQYF
NA	TRBV2	14	few	TRBJ2-7	TGTGCCACTACGGGGGGCCAGCCTGCTAGCGAGCAGTACTTC	CATTGGQPASEQYF
TRBD2	TRBV6-5	15	NA	TRBJ2-5	TGTGCCAGCAGTTACCTGAGGGAGGGCGGGGAGACCCAGTACTTC	CASSYLREGGETQYF
NA	TRBV11-2	14	once	TRBJ2-1	TGTGCCAGCAGCCCTGTATCCTCTTACAATGAGCAGTTCTTC	CASSPVSSYNEQFF
NA	TRBV5-6	15	few	TRBJ1-4	TGTGCCAGCAGCTTCCGGGGGGAGCAGGTTGAAAAACTGTTTTTT	CASSFRGEQVEKLFF
NA	TRBV18	13	NA	TRBJ1-1	TGTGCCAGCTCACCGTCACGGAGCACTGAAGCTTTCTTT	CASSPSRSTEAFF
NA	TRBV5-1	15	once	TRBJ1-5	TGCGCCAGCAGCTTGGGGCCGGAGAGCAATCAGCCCCAGCATTTT	CASSLGPESNQPQHF
NA	TRBV19	15	NA	TRBJ1-1	TGTGCCAGTAGTATTCTAGGGAATTCAGGGACTGAAGCTTTCTTT	CASSILGNSGTEAFF
TRBD2	TRBV7-9	15	NA	TRBJ2-1	TGTGCCAGCAGCCCGGGGACTAGCGCGTACAATGAGCAGTTCTTC	CASSPGTSAYNEQFF
NA	TRBV6-4	14	NA	TRBJ2-2	TGTGCCAGCAAGGCAGGCACGAACACCGGGGAGCTGTTTTTT	CASKAGTNTGELFF
TRBD1	TRBV15	15	NA	TRBJ1-5	TGTGCCACCAGCAGAGAACAGGGGGCCCCTCAGCCCCAGCATTTT	CATSREQGAPQPQHF